Included here is one T cell receptor beta chain sequence, with context. TCRdb re-called the RACE reads through MiXCR, storing one row per CDR3 protein. The table shows 300,000 to 400,000 distinct CDR3 sequences, with under 9% occurring only once. As for time point: patch test 1, 2 weeks after DPC sensitization. Regarding treatment: therapeutic diphenylcyclopropenone sensitization with weekly scalp DPC. The data were taken from a study of human T cells and chemical hapten exposure. Germline CDR1 is SGHTA and CDR2 is FQGNSA. The CDR3 loop spans 14 amino acids. V lost 4 bases and J lost 4, with 11 bases in between.

The input for sequencing was whole blood, taken in connection with sensitization to the hapten diphenylcyclopropenone (DPC). The chain uses TRBV7-2 and TRBJ2-1, with D maybe TRBD1 (6 bases). The origin of this receptor is a woman aged 18-30 years with alopecia areata. Some clones in this sample may be carry-over from other donors' samples. CDR3 nucleotides: TGTGCCAGCAGCTCAAAACAGGGTTACAATGAGCAGTTCTTC. Amino acid sequence: CASSSKQGYNEQFF.